The 28 T cell receptor beta chains below all came from one sample that was sequenced in a study of PD-L1 blockade in urothelial cancer. Profiled with immunoSEQ multiplex PCR; TCRdb holds only in-frame clones, not every one. The sample includes some 22,000 clones, nearly 90% of them seen just once. The sample here was PBMCs, taken around atezolizumab (anti-PD-L1) treatment. Receptors originate from an older woman with urothelial cancer.

This sequence joins TRBV7-9 and TRBJ2-1, with a weak D call TRBD2 (5 bases). Germline V lookup: CDR1 SEHNR, CDR2 FQNEAQ (reference sequence). V lost 1 base and J 0 bases, leaving 10 bases between the germline ends. The CDR3 runs to 16 residues. CDR3 bases: TGTGCCAGCAGCTTAGGGCCGGGGAGCTCCTACAATGAGCAGTTCTTC. It translates to CASSLGPGSSYNEQFF.

The V gene is TRBV27, the J gene TRBJ2-7; the D gene is possibly TRBD1 (5 bases). This CDR3 comprises 13 residues. Germline CDR1 is MNHEY and CDR2 is SMNVEV (reference sequence). Trimming pared 2 bases from V and 5 bases from J, leaving 10 bases between. The CDR3 bases are TGTGCCAGCAGTTTAGGCAGGGTCCACGAGCAGTACTTC. Its protein is CASSLGRVHEQYF.

The genes are TRBV11-2 and TRBJ1-2; TRBD1 agrees at 8 bases. V shed 4 bases, J shed 8 bases, and the junction held 6 bases outside the gene matches. CDR1 and CDR2 (germline): SGHAT, FQNNGV. This CDR3 is 13 amino acids long. CDR3 coding DNA: TGTGCCAGCAGCTCAATGACAGGGGACGGCTACACCTTC. Residues: CASSSMTGDGYTF.

The V call is TRBV2, the J call TRBJ1-5; 9 nucleotides line up with TRBD1. CDR1 is SNHLY and CDR2 is FYNNEI in the germline V gene. The CDR3 has 16 residues. The J segment lost 2 bases and the V segment lost 8 bases, leaving 10 bases of the junction unmatched. CDR3 sequence reads: CASSGTGRRGNQPQHF. The CDR3 bases are TGTGCCAGCTCTGGGACAGGGCGACGGGGCAATCAGCCCCAGCATTTT.

The V gene is TRBV7-9, the J gene TRBJ1-1; D remains unclear. Between the trimmed V and J ends, which lost 0 bases and 0 bases, there was a span of 14 bases. This CDR3 comprises 17 residues. Germline loops: CDR1 SEHNR, CDR2 FQNEAQ (reference sequence). Here the CDR3 reads CASSLAGSTPMNTEAFF. Here the CDR3 DNA reads TGTGCCAGCAGCTTAGCGGGCAGCACCCCCATGAACACTGAAGCTTTCTTT.

This rearrangement joins TRBV5-1 to TRBJ2-7, with TRBD1 matching 11 bases. The CDR3 spans 15 residues. Germline V gene data show CDR1 as SGHRS and CDR2 as YFSETQ. The junction had 8 bases not matched to a gene; V was cut back by 4 bases and J by 5 bases. The CDR3 region is CASSASPGQGDEQYF. The CDR3 DNA follows: TGCGCCAGCAGCGCGTCTCCGGGACAGGGGGACGAGCAGTACTTC.

CDR3 in amino acids: CASPGTGDTGELFF. CDR3 sequence (DNA): TGTGCCAGTCCCGGGACAGGGGACACCGGGGAGCTGTTTTTT. The V gene is TRBV19, the J gene TRBJ2-2; 10 positions match TRBD1. There are 14 residues in the CDR3. With 8 bases clipped from V and 3 bases from J, the junction kept 3 bases outside the gene matches. Germline CDR1 is LNHDA and CDR2 is SQIVND (reference sequence).

This rearrangement joins TRBV5-1 to TRBJ1-1, with 7 bases lining up with TRBD1. V lost 4 bases and J lost 2; bases outside the gene matches: 5. This CDR3 has 14 amino acids. Per germline, CDR1 SGHRS and CDR2 YFSETQ. CDR3 loop: CASSRDSQNTEAFF. For the CDR3, the DNA is TGCGCCAGCAGCAGGGACAGTCAAAACACTGAAGCTTTCTTT. Filled out from reference TRBV5-1 and TRBJ1-1, the complete variable domain reads KAGVTQTPRYLIKTRGQQVTLSCSPISGHRSVSWYQQTPGQGLQFLFEYFSETQRNKGNFPGRFSGRQFSNSRSEMNVSTLELGDSALYLCASSRDSQNTEAFFGQGTRLTVV.

This sequence joins TRBV2 and TRBJ2-5; TRBD1 is a possible D gene (6 bases). Trimming shortened V by 7 bases and J by 5 bases, and 17 bases separated the two germline ends. The CDR3 is 14 residues long. The germline CDR1 and CDR2 sequences are SNHLY and FYNNEI. This CDR3 reads CASKLNRDAETQYF. DNA for the CDR3: TGTGCCAGCAAGCTCAACAGGGATGCGGAGACCCAGTACTTC.

This clone appeared a single time. Here the CDR3 DNA reads TGTGCCAGCAGTGGACACAGGGCCTCTGGGGCCAACGTCCTGACTTTC. Translating it yields CASSGHRASGANVLTF. The chain couples TRBV27 to TRBJ2-6; TRBD1 might be the D (6 bases). The CDR3 has 16 amino acids. Trimming removed 5 bases from V and 0 bases from J, with 11 bases in between. Per germline, CDR1 MNHEY and CDR2 SMNVEV (reference sequence). The variable domain in full, completed from reference TRBV27 and TRBJ2-6, reads EAQVTQNPRYLITVTGKKLTVTCSQNMNHEYMSWYRQDPGLGLRQIYYSMNVEVTDKGDVPEGYKVSRKEKRNFPLILESPSPNQTSLYFCASSGHRASGANVLTFGAGSRLTVL.

V is TRBV7-9 and J is TRBJ2-5; the D is unclear. Gene TRBJ2-7 matches the end of the DNA better, so the J call may be wrong. The CDR3 has 14 residues. CDR1 is SEHNR, CDR2 FQNEAQ, per germline (reference sequence). The CDR3, as DNA: TGTGCCAGCAGCTTACTCAGGAATCCCTACGAGCAGTACTTC. Translation gives CASSLLRNPYEQYF.

V usage is TRBV2 and J usage is TRBJ2-6, with TRBD2 as a possible D gene (5 bases). The V gene's germline CDR1 is SNHLY and CDR2 FYNNEI. Trimming stripped 1 base from V and 2 bases from J, with 6 bases between. The CDR3 runs 15 residues. The CDR3 coding sequence is TGTGCCAGCAGTGAAGTCGGGACTGGGGCCAACGTCCTGACTTTC. This encodes CASSEVGTGANVLTF.

This sequence joins TRBV7-9 and TRBJ2-7, with D perhaps TRBD2 (7 bases). Per germline, CDR1 SEHNR and CDR2 FQNEAQ (reference sequence). V lost 6 bases and J lost 2, with 14 bases in between. CDR3 length equals 14 residues. DNA of the CDR3: TGTGCCAGCAGTCAGGGGAGCGGGGCCTACGAGCAGTACTTC. This sequence encodes CASSQGSGAYEQYF.

V usage is TRBV7-3 and J usage is TRBJ2-1; D unresolved. This CDR3 contains 13 residues. Germline-derived CDR1 and CDR2 are SGHTA and FQGTGA. The germline V and J ends were trimmed by 0 bases and 8 bases, with 8 bases remaining between them. CDR3 loop: CASSLTRSYEQFF. CDR3 DNA: TGTGCCAGCAGCTTAACGAGGTCCTATGAGCAGTTCTTC.

This CDR3 reads CASSIQGWGALETQYF. CDR3 DNA: TGTGCCAGCAGCATCCAAGGATGGGGCGCGTTGGAGACCCAGTACTTC. V usage is TRBV9 and J usage is TRBJ2-5, with TRBD1 as a possible D gene (5 bases). This CDR3 spans 16 amino acids. The V gene lost 4 bases and the J gene lost 5 bases, with 21 bases spanning the gap. Germline V gene lookup returns CDR1 SGDLS and CDR2 YYNGEE. Full variable domain (missing parts from reference TRBV9 and TRBJ2-5): DSGVTQTPKHLITATGQRVTLRCSPRSGDLSVYWYQQSLDQGLQFLIQYYNGEERAKGNILERFSAQQFPDLHSELNLSSLELGDSALYFCASSIQGWGALETQYFGPGTRLLVL.

The rearrangement joins TRBV7-6 to TRBJ1-2, with 8 bases that match TRBD1. Germline CDR1 SGHVS, CDR2 FNYEAQ. This CDR3 comprises 15 residues. Losses at the gene ends were 1 base for V and 2 bases for J; bases not matched to a gene: 3. The CDR3: CASSLDGTGNYGYTF. For the CDR3, the DNA is TGTGCCAGCAGCTTAGACGGGACAGGCAACTATGGCTACACCTTC.

The chain joins TRBV5-1 to TRBJ1-1; D not certain. Germline V gene data show CDR1 as SGHRS and CDR2 as YFSETQ. Trimming removed 5 bases at V and 6 bases at J, with 17 bases between. The CDR3 spans 14 residues. The CDR3 region has the DNA TGCGCCAGCAGACCGGGAGATTTAAACGCTGAAGCTTTCTTT. Amino acid sequence: CASRPGDLNAEAFF.

Notes on this clone: One junction end disagrees with the germline gene, perhaps due to a read error. V usage is TRBV29-1 and J usage is TRBJ2-7, with a possible D match to TRBD2 (5 bases). CDR1 and CDR2 from the germline V gene are SQVTM and ANQGSEA. The CDR3 is made up of 14 amino acids. The CDR3 loop reads CSVEVGDMGYAQYF. For the CDR3, the DNA is TGCAGCGTTGAAGTGGGAGACATGGGCTACGCGCAGTACTTC.

The genes are TRBV19 and TRBJ2-3, with 7 bases identical to TRBD2. The length of the CDR3 is 18 residues. J was trimmed by 4 bases and V by 1 base; bases with no gene match: 14. Germline CDR1 LNHDA, CDR2 SQIVND (reference sequence). The CDR3 nucleotides are TGTGCCAGTAGTATAGGGTCCCGTCAAGCGGGATCGGCAGATACGCAGTATTTT. Its protein product is CASSIGSRQAGSADTQYF.

The chain couples TRBV25-1 to TRBJ2-1; TRBD2 matches 9 bases. The V gene's germline CDR1 is MGHDK and CDR2 SYGVNS. V dropped 5 bases and J dropped 6; count of bases not matched to a gene: 8. The CDR3 extends over 15 amino acids. The chain's CDR3 is CASSLTSGRRNEQFF. Here the CDR3 DNA reads TGTGCCAGCAGTCTTACTAGCGGGCGTCGCAATGAGCAGTTCTTC.

V usage is TRBV9 and J usage is TRBJ1-4; perhaps TRBD1 as D (5 bases). The CDR3 is 14 amino acids. V lost 4 bases and J 7 bases, leaving 14 bases between the germline ends. Germline V CDR1 and CDR2: SGDLS, YYNGEE. The CDR3: CASSSRAGSEKLFF. The DNA for the CDR3 is TGTGCCAGCAGCTCACGTGCAGGGTCTGAAAAACTGTTTTTT.

V gene TRBV19 combines with J gene TRBJ1-1, with 7 bases aligning to TRBD1. The germline CDR1 and CDR2 sequences are LNHDA and SQIVND (reference sequence). The CDR3 extends over 13 amino acids. With V trimmed by 5 bases and J by 5 bases, 5 bases remained unmatched. CDR3 DNA sequence: TGTGCCAGTAGTTGGGACAGCAGGACTGAAGCTTTCTTT. Translating it yields CASSWDSRTEAFF.

The chain recombines TRBV9 with TRBJ2-1; D is undetermined. CDR3 length equals 15 residues. Trimming removed 4 bases from V and 0 bases from J, with 11 bases in between. Germline-derived CDR1 and CDR2 are SGDLS and YYNGEE. CDR3: CASSPGGSSYNEQFF. Written as DNA, the CDR3 is TGTGCCAGCAGCCCGGGTGGTAGCTCCTACAATGAGCAGTTCTTC.

This chain links TRBV7-9 with TRBJ2-7, with 7 bases matching TRBD2. Trimming took 5 bases from V and 3 from J; bases not matched to a gene: 10. CDR1 and CDR2 from the germline V gene are SEHNR and FQNEAQ (reference sequence). CDR3 size: 15 residues. Here the CDR3 DNA reads TGTGCCAGCAGCCACGGGCGGCTAGCGGACTACGAGCAGTACTTC. It specifies CASSHGRLADYEQYF.

The V and J genes are TRBV18 and TRBJ1-1; 7 positions match TRBD1. Germline V gives CDR1 KGHSH, CDR2 LQKENI. The CDR3 is 15 amino acids. The J segment lost 0 bases and the V segment lost 4 bases, leaving 5 bases of the junction unmatched. The CDR3 loop is CASSQDRNMNTEAFF. The CDR3 DNA sequence: TGTGCCAGCTCACAGGACAGGAACATGAACACTGAAGCTTTCTTT.

This sequence joins TRBV11-2 and TRBJ1-1, with unresolved D. Germline V lookup: CDR1 SGHAT, CDR2 FQNNGV. The CDR3 has 13 amino acids. The V end was cut by 0 bases, the J end by 1 base, with 3 bases between. CDR3 nucleotides: TGTGCCAGCAGCTTAGACAAGAACACTGAAGCTTTCTTT. This gives the protein CASSLDKNTEAFF.

This sequence joins TRBV19 and TRBJ2-1; D is unclear. V lost 3 bases to trimming and J lost 1 base, with 13 bases between them. The CDR3 consists of 16 residues. CDR1 is LNHDA and CDR2 is SQIVND in the germline V gene (reference sequence). The CDR3 sequence is CASSIGRSLSYNEQFF. The CDR3 bases are TGTGCCAGTAGTATTGGGCGTTCCCTTTCCTACAATGAGCAGTTCTTC.

This chain joins TRBV30 and TRBJ1-1; D may be TRBD1 (6 bases). The V end lost 3 bases, the J end lost 0 bases, and 26 bases lay between the germline ends. The CDR3 is 19 amino acids. Per germline, CDR1 GTSNPN and CDR2 SVGIG (reference sequence). The CDR3 DNA sequence: TGTGCCTGGAGGAGAACTCAAAAAGACCAGGGACACATGAACACTGAAGCTTTCTTT. This translates into CAWRRTQKDQGHMNTEAFF.